This T cell receptor (beta chain) was sequenced in a study of regulatory and conventional T cells in RAG deficiency. Comment on this clone: Its antigen is unidentified.

Germline loops: CDR1 MNHNY, CDR2 SVGAGI (reference sequence). There are 13 residues in the CDR3. Trimming took 6 bases from V and 0 from J, leaving 6 bases between them. Sequenced by immunoSEQ multiplex PCR; TCRdb stores in-frame clones only, minus some. The data hold approximately 46,000 clones, with 85% to 90% observed a single time. Conventional CD4+ T cells were sorted from blood as CD25-low CD127-high cells. Whole-study results and caveats: In Omenn syndrome, sorted "Tregs" may be peripherally activated cells. Shorter CDR3s in all patient subsets; >90% Treg-Tconv overlap in Omenn. Treg unique TCR beta sequences were about 92-fold fewer in Omenn syndrome and CID/AS patients than controls. RAG-deficient patients showed markedly lower Shannon entropy and higher Simpson indices than control T-cell subsets.

The data also belong to a second study, concerning regulatory T cells. Turning to that study: The PCR used 52 TRBV and 13 TRBJ primers.

The genes are TRBV6-6 and TRBJ1-5; no definite D call. This TCR was sampled from a human donor in good health. Sequencing used CD4+ effector T cells sorted from blood. In nucleotides, the CDR3 is TGTGCCAGCAGCCAGGTTAGCAATCAGCCCCAGCATTTT. It codes for CASSQVSNQPQHF.